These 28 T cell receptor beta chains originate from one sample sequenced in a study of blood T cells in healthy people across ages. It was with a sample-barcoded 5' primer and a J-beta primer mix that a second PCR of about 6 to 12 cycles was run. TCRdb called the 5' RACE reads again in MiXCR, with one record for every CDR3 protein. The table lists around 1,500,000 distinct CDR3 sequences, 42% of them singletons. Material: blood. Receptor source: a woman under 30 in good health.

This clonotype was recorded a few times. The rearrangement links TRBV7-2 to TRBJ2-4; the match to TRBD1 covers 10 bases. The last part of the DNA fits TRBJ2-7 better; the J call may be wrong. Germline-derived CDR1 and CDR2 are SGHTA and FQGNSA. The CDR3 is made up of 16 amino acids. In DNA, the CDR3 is TGTGCCAGCAGCTTTAGCGGACAGGGGGGCGCCTACGAGCAGTACTTC. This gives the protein CASSFSGQGGAYEQYF.

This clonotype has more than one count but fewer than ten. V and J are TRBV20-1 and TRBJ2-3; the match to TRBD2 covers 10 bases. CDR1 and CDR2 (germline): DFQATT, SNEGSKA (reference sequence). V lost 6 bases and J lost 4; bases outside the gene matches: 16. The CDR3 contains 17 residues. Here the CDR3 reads CSAEPGLATKGADTQYF. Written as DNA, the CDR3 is TGCAGTGCGGAACCGGGACTAGCGACCAAAGGGGCAGATACGCAGTATTTT.

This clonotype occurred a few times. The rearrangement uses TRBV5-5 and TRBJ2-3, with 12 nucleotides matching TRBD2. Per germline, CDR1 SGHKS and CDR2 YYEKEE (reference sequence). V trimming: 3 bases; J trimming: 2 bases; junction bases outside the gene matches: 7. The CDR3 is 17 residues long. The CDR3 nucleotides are TGTGCCAGCAGCTCGTACAGGACTAGCGGGGACACAGATACGCAGTATTTT. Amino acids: CASSSYRTSGDTDTQYF.

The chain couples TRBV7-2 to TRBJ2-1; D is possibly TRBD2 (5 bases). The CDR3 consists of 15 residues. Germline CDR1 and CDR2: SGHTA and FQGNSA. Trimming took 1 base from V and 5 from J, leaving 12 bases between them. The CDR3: CASSLGTPTHNEQFF. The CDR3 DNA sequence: TGTGCCAGCAGCTTAGGGACTCCCACCCACAATGAGCAGTTCTTC.

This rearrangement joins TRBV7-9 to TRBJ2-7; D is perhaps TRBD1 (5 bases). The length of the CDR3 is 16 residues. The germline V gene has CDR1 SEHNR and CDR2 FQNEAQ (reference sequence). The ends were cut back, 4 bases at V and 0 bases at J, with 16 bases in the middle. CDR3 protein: CASSSPQGKSSYEQYF. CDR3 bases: TGTGCCAGCAGCTCACCCCAGGGCAAGAGCTCCTACGAGCAGTACTTC. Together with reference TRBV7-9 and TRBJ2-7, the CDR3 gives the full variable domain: DTGVSQNPRHKITKRGQNVTFRCDPISEHNRLYWYRQTLGQGPEFLTYFQNEAQLEKSRLLSDRFSAERPKGSFSTLEIQRTEQGDSAMYLCASSSPQGKSSYEQYFGPGTRLTVT.

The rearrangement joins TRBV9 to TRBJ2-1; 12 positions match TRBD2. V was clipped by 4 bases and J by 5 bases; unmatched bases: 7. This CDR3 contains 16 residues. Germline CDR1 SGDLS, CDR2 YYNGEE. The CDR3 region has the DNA TGTGCCAGCAGCTCCCGGACTAGCGGGACTCACAATGAGCAGTTCTTC. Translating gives CASSSRTSGTHNEQFF.

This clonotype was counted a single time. In DNA form, the CDR3 reads TGTGCCGCCACCTTCGCCACTAATTCACCCCTCCACTTT. Translated: CAATFATNSPLHF. The chain uses TRBV2 and TRBJ1-6; D uncertain. The length of the CDR3 is 13 residues. Germline lookup yields CDR1 SNHLY and CDR2 FYNNEI. Trimming took off 11 bases at V and 6 bases at J, with 14 bases between the two ends.

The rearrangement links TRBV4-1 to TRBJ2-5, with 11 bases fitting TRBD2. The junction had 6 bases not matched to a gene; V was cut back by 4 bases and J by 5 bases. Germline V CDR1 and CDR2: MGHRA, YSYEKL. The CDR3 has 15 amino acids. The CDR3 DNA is TGCGCCAGCAGCCTAGCGGGAGGGAGTCGGGAGACCCAGTACTTC. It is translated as CASSLAGGSRETQYF.

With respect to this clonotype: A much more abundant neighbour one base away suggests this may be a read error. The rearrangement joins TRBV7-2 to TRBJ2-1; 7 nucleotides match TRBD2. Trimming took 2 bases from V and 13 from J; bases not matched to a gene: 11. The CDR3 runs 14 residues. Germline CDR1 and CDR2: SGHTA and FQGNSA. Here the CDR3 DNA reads TGTGCCAGCAGCTTAATCGAGACTAGCCGCGTTCAGTTCTTC. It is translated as CASSLIETSRVQFF.

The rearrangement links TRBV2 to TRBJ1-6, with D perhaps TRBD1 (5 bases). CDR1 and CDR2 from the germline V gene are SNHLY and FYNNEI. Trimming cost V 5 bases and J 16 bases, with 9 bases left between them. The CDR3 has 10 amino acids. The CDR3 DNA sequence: TGTGCCAGCAGTCCCGGGGGTCTCCACTTT. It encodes CASSPGGLHF. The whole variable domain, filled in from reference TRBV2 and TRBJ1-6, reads EPEVTQTPSHQVTQMGQEVILRCVPISNHLYFYWYRQILGQKVEFLVSFYNNEISEKSEIFDDQFSVERPDGSNFTLKIRSTKLEDSAMYFCASSPGGLHFGNGTRLTVT.

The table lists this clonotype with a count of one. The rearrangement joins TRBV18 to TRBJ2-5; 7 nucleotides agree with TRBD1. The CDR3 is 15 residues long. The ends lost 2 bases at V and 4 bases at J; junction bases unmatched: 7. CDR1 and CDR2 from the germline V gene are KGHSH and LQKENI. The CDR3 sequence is CASSPAQGLGETQYF. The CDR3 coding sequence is TGTGCCAGCTCACCAGCACAGGGGTTAGGAGAGACCCAGTACTTC.

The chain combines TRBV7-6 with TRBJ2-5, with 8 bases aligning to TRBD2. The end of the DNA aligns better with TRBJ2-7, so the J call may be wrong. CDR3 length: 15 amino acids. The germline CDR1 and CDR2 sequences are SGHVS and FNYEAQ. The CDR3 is CASSLGTGGPSEQYF. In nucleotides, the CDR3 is TGTGCCAGCAGCTTAGGAACGGGAGGGCCCAGCGAGCAGTACTTC.

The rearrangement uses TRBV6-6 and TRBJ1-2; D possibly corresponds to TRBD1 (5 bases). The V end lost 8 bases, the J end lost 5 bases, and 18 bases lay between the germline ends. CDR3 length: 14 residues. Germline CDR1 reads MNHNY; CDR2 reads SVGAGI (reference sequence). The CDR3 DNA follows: TGTGCCAGCGTGGAAGGGACGGCAAGTTATGGCTACACCTTC. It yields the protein CASVEGTASYGYTF.

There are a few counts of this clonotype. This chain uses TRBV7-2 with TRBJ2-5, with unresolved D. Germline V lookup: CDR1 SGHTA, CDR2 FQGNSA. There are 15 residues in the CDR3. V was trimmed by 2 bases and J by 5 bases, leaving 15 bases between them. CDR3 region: CASSLLDLMTETQYF. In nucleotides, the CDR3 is TGTGCCAGCAGCTTACTCGACCTCATGACGGAGACCCAGTACTTC.

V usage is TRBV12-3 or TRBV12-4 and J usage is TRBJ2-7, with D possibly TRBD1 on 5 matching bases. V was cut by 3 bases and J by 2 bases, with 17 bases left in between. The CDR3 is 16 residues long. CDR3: CASSFFLQEQPYEQYF. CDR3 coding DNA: TGTGCCAGCAGTTTCTTTTTACAGGAACAACCCTACGAGCAGTACTTC.

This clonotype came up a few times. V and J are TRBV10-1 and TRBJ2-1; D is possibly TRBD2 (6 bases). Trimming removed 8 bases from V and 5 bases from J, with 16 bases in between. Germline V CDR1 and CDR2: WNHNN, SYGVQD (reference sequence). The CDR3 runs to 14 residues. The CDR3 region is CASAGQAANNEQFF. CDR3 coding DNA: TGCGCCAGCGCGGGGCAGGCAGCCAACAATGAGCAGTTCTTC.

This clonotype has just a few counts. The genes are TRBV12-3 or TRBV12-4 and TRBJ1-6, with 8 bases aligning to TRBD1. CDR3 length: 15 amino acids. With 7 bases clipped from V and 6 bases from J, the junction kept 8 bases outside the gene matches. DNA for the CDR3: TGTGCCAGCACCTCAGGGGGCGCGGGTAATTCACCCCTCCACTTT. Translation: CASTSGGAGNSPLHF.

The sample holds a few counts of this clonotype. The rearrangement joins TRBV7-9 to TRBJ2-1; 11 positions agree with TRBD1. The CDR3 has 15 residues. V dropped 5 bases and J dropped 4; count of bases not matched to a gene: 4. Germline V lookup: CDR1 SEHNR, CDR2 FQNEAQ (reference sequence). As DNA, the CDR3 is TGTGCCAGCAGCCAACGGGACAGGGGGTACAATGAGCAGTTCTTC. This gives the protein CASSQRDRGYNEQFF.

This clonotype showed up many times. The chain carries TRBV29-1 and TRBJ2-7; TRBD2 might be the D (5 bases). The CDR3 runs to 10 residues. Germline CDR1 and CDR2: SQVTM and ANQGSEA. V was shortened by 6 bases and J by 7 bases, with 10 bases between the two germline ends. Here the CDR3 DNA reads TGCAGCGTCCGAAGCGGTGAGCAGTACTTC. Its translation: CSVRSGEQYF.

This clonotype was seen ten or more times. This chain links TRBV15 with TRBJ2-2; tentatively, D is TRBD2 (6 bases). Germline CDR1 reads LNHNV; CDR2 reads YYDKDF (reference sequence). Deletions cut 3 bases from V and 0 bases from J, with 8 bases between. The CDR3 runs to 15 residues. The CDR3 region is CATSSGSTNTGELFF. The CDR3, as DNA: TGTGCCACCAGCAGCGGGAGTACGAACACCGGGGAGCTGTTTTTT. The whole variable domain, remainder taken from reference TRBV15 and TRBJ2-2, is DAMVIQNPRYQVTQFGKPVTLSCSQTLNHNVMYWYQQKSSQAPKLLFHYYDKDFNNEADTPDNFQSRRPNTSFCFLDIRSPGLGDTAMYLCATSSGSTNTGELFFGEGSRLTVL.

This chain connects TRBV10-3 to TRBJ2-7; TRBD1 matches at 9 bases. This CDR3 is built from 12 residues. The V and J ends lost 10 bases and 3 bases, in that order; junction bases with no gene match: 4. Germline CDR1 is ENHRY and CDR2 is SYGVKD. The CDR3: CATMGQGYEQYF. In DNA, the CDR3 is TGTGCCACCATGGGACAGGGCTACGAGCAGTACTTC.

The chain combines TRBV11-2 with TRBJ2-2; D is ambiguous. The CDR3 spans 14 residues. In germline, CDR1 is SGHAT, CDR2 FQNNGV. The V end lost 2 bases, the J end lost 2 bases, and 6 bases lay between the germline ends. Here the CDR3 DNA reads TGTGCCAGCAGCTTAAGCGCCAACACCGGGGAGCTGTTTTTT. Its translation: CASSLSANTGELFF.

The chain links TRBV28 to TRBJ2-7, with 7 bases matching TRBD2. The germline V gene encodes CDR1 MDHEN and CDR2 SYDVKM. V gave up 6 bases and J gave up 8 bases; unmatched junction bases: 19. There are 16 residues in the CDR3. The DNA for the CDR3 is TGTGCCAGCAGCGAACTCACCGGGACTACCTTCGGGAAGCAGTACTTC. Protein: CASSELTGTTFGKQYF.

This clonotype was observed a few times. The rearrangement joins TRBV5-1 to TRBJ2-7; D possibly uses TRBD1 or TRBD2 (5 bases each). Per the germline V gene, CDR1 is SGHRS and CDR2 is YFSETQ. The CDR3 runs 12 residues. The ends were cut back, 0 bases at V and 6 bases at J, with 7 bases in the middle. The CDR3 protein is CASSLVGAEQYF. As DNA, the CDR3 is TGCGCCAGCAGCTTGGTCGGGGCCGAGCAGTACTTC.

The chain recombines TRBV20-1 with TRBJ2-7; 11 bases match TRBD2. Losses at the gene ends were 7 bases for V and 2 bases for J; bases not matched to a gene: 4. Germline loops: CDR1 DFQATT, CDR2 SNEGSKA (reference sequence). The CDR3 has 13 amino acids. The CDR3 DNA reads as TGCAGTGAACTAGCGGGGGCCACCTACGAGCAGTACTTC. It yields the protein CSELAGATYEQYF.

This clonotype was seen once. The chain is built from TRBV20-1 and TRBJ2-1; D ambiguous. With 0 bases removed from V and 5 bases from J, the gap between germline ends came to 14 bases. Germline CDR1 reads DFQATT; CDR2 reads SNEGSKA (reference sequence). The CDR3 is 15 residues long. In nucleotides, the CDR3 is TGCAGTGCTAGAGATGAGCCTCTATCCCACAATGAGCAGTTCTTC. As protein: CSARDEPLSHNEQFF.

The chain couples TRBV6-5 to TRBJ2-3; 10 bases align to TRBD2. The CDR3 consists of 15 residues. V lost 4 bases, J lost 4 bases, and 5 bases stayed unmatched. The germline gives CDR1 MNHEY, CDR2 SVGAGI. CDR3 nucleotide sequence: TGTGCCAGCAGTTCTAGCGGGAGTCACGCAGATACGCAGTATTTT. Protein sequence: CASSSSGSHADTQYF.

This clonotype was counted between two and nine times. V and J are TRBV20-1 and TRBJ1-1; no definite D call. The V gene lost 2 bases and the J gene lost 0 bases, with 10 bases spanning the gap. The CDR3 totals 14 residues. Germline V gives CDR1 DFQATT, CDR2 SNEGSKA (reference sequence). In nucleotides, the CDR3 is TGCAGTGCTAGACGAGGTACAGTGAACACTGAAGCTTTCTTT. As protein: CSARRGTVNTEAFF.